The 2 T cell receptor beta chains reported below all come from one sample, sequenced in a study of control samples from healthy donors and cancer patients. Profiled with immunoSEQ multiplex PCR; TCRdb holds only in-frame clones, not every one. This sample has 100,000 to 150,000 clones, with approximately 90% found just once. Sequencing was performed on blood. The receptor source for this set is a man in his forties or fifties in good health.

This rearrangement joins TRBV19 to TRBJ1-5, with TRBD1 as a possible D gene (5 bases). In germline, CDR1 is LNHDA, CDR2 SQIVND (reference sequence). The V and J ends lost 5 bases and 5 bases respectively, with 10 bases between them. This CDR3 contains 13 residues. The CDR3 spells CASSPQGDQPQHF. The CDR3 DNA is TGTGCCAGTAGTCCCCAGGGCGATCAGCCCCAGCATTTT. Full variable domain (missing parts from reference TRBV19 and TRBJ1-5): DGGITQSPKYLFRKEGQNVTLSCEQNLNHDAMYWYRQDPGQGLRLIYYSQIVNDFQKGDIAEGYSVSREKKESFPLTVTSAQKNPTAFYLCASSPQGDQPQHFGDGTRLSIL.

This chain uses TRBV5-1 with TRBJ1-1; D is possibly TRBD1 (6 bases). V was trimmed by 4 bases and J by 2 bases, leaving 12 bases between them. The germline gives CDR1 SGHRS, CDR2 YFSETQ. The CDR3 consists of 14 residues. The CDR3: CASSTDRINTEAFF. The CDR3 DNA reads as TGCGCCAGCAGCACGGACAGAATCAACACTGAAGCTTTCTTT.